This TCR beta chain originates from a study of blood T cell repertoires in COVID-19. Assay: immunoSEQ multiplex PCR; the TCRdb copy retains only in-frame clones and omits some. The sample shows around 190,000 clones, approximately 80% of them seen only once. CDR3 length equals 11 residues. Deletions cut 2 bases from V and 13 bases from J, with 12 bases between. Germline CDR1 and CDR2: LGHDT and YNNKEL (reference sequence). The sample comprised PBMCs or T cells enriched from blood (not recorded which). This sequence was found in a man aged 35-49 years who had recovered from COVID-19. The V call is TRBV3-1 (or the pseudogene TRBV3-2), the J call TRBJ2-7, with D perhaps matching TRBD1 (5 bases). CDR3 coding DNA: TGTGCCAGCAGCCAAACACAGGACGTTTACTTC. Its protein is CASSQTQDVYF.